This T cell receptor (beta chain) is drawn from a study of T cells after yellow fever vaccination. Findings and limits, study-wide: The study found a weaker secondary response that peaked faster, day 5 versus 15. FACS-sorted repertoires could contain abundant clonotypes contaminating from the bulk population. The booster response re-showed most primary clones: around 96% CD4, roughly 91% CD8.

Germline CDR1 and CDR2: DFQATT and SNEGSKA (reference sequence). V shed 5 bases and J 3 bases; nucleotides not matched to a gene: 8. CDR3 length equals 14 residues. This clonotype was recorded a few times. Its antigen is not known. For TCR, cDNA came from 5'RACE template switching, which added a universal primer site and UMIs. TCRdb re-derived calls from the 5' RACE reads in MiXCR, one entry per CDR3 protein. This repertoire shows hundreds of thousands of distinct CDR3 sequences, less than 9.5% found once; its top ten account for around 17%. The sequences come from PBMCs, collected roughly seven weeks after the first yellow fever vaccination. V is TRBV20-1 and J is TRBJ2-3, with 7 bases that match TRBD1. This sequence was found in a man aged 18 to 29 who received the YFV17D yellow fever vaccine. The CDR3 here is CSAGQTGKTDTQYF. In DNA, the CDR3 is TGCAGTGCTGGGCAGACAGGGAAGACAGATACGCAGTATTTT.